The 8 T cell receptor beta chains below were found in one sample sequenced in a study of blood T cell repertoires in COVID-19 (dated by TCRdb to 2019 to 2021). Library preparation used the immunoSEQ multiplex PCR assay. Sourced from immuneACCESS, this table was stored by TCRdb with only in-frame sequences that have V and J called. A share of the clones is absent; for the studies checked, an unresolved V gene accounts for under half, and the remainder has no known explanation. Across this sample there are 130,000 to 150,000 clones, with around 90% seen only once. In total, the top ten clones hold roughly 4% of the sample. The sample was PBMCs or T cells enriched from blood (not recorded which). These receptor sequences come from a woman aged 40-49 years who had been exposed to COVID-19.

The gene calls are TRBV20-1 and TRBJ1-1; D is perhaps TRBD1 (5 bases). Germline CDR1 DFQATT, CDR2 SNEGSKA (reference sequence). The germline V and J ends were trimmed by 5 bases and 6 bases, with 10 bases remaining between them. CDR3 length: 11 amino acids. In DNA, the CDR3 is TGCAGTGCTGGGGGGGACTCTGAAGCTTTCTTT. This sequence encodes CSAGGDSEAFF.

CDR3 sequence: CASSPSGRPREQFF. CDR3 DNA: TGTGCCAGCAGTCCTAGCGGGAGGCCTCGTGAGCAGTTCTTC. The chain uses TRBV9 and TRBJ2-1, with TRBD2 matching over 11 bases. The V gene's germline CDR1 is SGDLS and CDR2 YYNGEE. V was clipped by 5 bases and J by 9 bases; unmatched bases: 7. The CDR3 is 14 residues long. Drawing the rest from reference TRBV9 and TRBJ2-1, the complete variable domain is DSGVTQTPKHLITATGQRVTLRCSPRSGDLSVYWYQQSLDQGLQFLIQYYNGEERAKGNILERFSAQQFPDLHSELNLSSLELGDSALYFCASSPSGRPREQFFGPGTRLTVL.

The chain combines TRBV2 with TRBJ2-3; D might be TRBD1 (6 bases). This CDR3 is 16 amino acids long. V was cut by 7 bases and J by 1 base, with 18 bases left in between. Germline V gene sequence: CDR1 SNHLY, CDR2 FYNNEI. As DNA, the CDR3 is TGTGCCAGCAAGAGTACAGGGCTTTTTCGCACAGATACGCAGTATTTT. Translating gives CASKSTGLFRTDTQYF.

V and J are TRBV5-4 and TRBJ2-3, with 8 nucleotides matching TRBD2. Germline V gene sequence: CDR1 SGHNT, CDR2 YYREEE (reference sequence). There are 14 residues in the CDR3. With 4 bases clipped from V and 0 bases from J, the junction kept 1 base outside the gene matches. DNA of the CDR3: TGTGCCAGCAGCCCGGGGGGGAGCACAGATACGCAGTATTTT. Translated: CASSPGGSTDTQYF.

J is TRBJ2-5 and V is TRBV9, with TRBD2 matching over 14 bases. The V and J ends lost 4 bases and 1 base, in that order; junction bases with no gene match: 3. This CDR3 has 16 residues. The germline V gene has CDR1 SGDLS and CDR2 YYNGEE. Written as DNA, the CDR3 is TGTGCCAGCAGCCGGACTAGCGGGAGGACCCAAGAGACCCAGTACTTC. This encodes CASSRTSGRTQETQYF.

The genes are TRBV10-3 and TRBJ1-6; 7 nucleotides align to TRBD1. Per germline, CDR1 ENHRY and CDR2 SYGVKD. V trimming: 2 bases; J trimming: 9 bases; junction bases outside the gene matches: 10. The CDR3 has 16 residues. The CDR3 region is CAISEPTGEPSSPLHF. The CDR3 DNA is TGTGCCATCAGTGAGCCTACAGGGGAACCAAGTTCACCCCTCCACTTT.

The CDR3 spells CASSPEKGLFNYGYTF. The CDR3 coding sequence is TGTGCCAGCAGCCCGGAAAAGGGACTTTTTAACTATGGCTACACCTTC. The genes are TRBV5-4 and TRBJ1-2; weak D call: TRBD1 (5 bases). Germline CDR1 SGHNT, CDR2 YYREEE (reference sequence). The germline V and J ends were trimmed by 4 bases and 1 base, with 17 bases remaining between them. This CDR3 region has 16 residues.

V is TRBV5-6 and J is TRBJ1-5, with 9 bases fitting TRBD1. This CDR3 comprises 16 residues. The V gene's germline CDR1 is SGHDT and CDR2 YYEEEE. The V and J ends lost 0 bases and 7 bases, in that order; junction bases with no gene match: 8. The CDR3 region is CASSLVDRGVGQPQHF. For the CDR3, the DNA is TGTGCCAGCAGCTTGGTGGACAGGGGCGTCGGGCAGCCCCAGCATTTT.